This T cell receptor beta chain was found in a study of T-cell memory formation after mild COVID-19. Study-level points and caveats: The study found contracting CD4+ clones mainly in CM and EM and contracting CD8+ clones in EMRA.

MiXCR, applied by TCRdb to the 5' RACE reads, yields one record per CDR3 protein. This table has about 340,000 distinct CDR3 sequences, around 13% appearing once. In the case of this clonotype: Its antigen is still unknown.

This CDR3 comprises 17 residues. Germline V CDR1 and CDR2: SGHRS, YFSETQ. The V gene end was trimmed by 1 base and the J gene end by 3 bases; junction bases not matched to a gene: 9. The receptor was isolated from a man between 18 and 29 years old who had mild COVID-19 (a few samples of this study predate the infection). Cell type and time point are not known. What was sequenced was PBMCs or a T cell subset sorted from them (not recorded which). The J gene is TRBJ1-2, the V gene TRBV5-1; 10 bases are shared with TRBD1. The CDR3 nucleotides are TGCGCCAGCAGCTTGCTTACCGGGACAGGGGACGACTATGGCTACACCTTC. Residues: CASSLLTGTGDDYGYTF.